Detailed here is one T cell receptor (beta chain). This clonotype was seen only once. This clone's antigen is unknown. No clone much larger than this one lies a single base away; base qualities are absent. One read alone makes for weak evidence. The TCR beta CDR3 regions were amplified from RNA transcripts. For the first round of RT-PCR on the TCR CDR3, the HTBI primer set was used together with the Qiagen OneStep RT-PCR kit. Libraries were constructed in a second round of multiplex PCR, after which size selection and purification were carried out. The libraries were sequenced on an Illumina HiSeq2000 using paired-end 100 bp reads. The original methods were these. SOAPnuke was used to process the raw data, removing reads that contained adapters or uncalled bases, had a mean Phred below 15, or lacked an exact match to the constant primer or identifier. High-quality paired reads were merged using COPE v1.2.5, and each unique nucleotide sequence was defined as a clonotype. Clonotypes were aligned to IMGT TRBV, TRBD and TRBJ reference segments using MiTCR v1.1. The analysis was restricted to V-J combinations with a frequency above 0.0001, which together covered around 99% of the repertoires. A TCS score was defined as the ratio of F50 (clonal expansion) to E x V (chaos), with BLOSUM62-based TCRdist applied between CDR3 peptides within each V-J. Welch's t-statistics and random forest reduced 500 to 650 V-J features to 10 to 15, which were used in a naive Bayes classifier (R e1071). The Morisita-Horn index was used to measure how similar the thyroid and blood repertoires were. Through fastp at Q25 and MiXCR, TCRdb rebuilt clones from the public reads, retaining in-frame beta chains. Records with the same CDR3 protein are collapsed into one entry carrying the most frequent genes and DNA. TCRdb's processing, not the authors' own work, is the source of the V and J calls. The sample table shows fewer than 750,000 distinct CDR3 sequences, and about 15% are seen once. The ten largest clones capture about 4% of the sample.

The data are from a study of T cells in Graves' hyperthyroidism and ophthalmopathy (dated by TCRdb to between 2019 and 2020). Concerning the study at large: Peripheral blood was sampled at the time of initial diagnosis, prior to any treatment. After blood sampling, hyperthyroidism patients were treated with methimazole at a starting dose of 30 mg daily, and ophthalmopathy patients were treated with high-dose intravenous methylprednisolone. The study also compared thyroid tissue and blood T-cell repertoires from about six Graves' hyperthyroidism patients. The paper describes TCR Vbeta CDR3 sequencing of 130 to 150 peripheral blood samples, made up of 40 to 45 ophthalmopathy patients, roughly 80 hyperthyroidism patients and roughly 17 progressor patients. To identify distinguishing TCR V-J signatures, a discovery cohort of around 98 patients was used, comprising 40 to 45 with Graves' ophthalmopathy and around 57 with stable Graves' hyperthyroidism. Prospective prediction of ophthalmopathy was tested in an independent validation cohort consisting of fewer than 20 hyperthyroidism patients and approximately 16 patients who later progressed to ophthalmopathy. For training and testing, the 100 or so patients in the discovery cohort were randomly divided in a 7:3 ratio.

The CDR3 sequence holds 13 residues, the cysteine and phenylalanine included. Here the CDR3 DNA is all that survives: 39 bases in frame from base 1. Deletion took 7 bases off V and 8 bases off J, with a span of 12 bases between the germline ends. The germline V gene encodes CDR1 MNHEY and CDR2 SVGAGI. Ophthalmopathy patients had moderately to severely active disease, Clinical Activity Score of at least 3, NOSPECS grade of at least 4, and duration under 3 months. Exclusion was applied to patients with uncontrolled infections, other autoimmune diseases, pregnancy or lactation. Clinical symptoms, serum thyroxine and TRAb, thyroid ultrasound, and orbital computed tomography formed the basis for the diagnoses. Ficoll-Paque density gradient centrifugation was used to isolate PBMCs from about 9.4 ml of fresh peripheral blood. Total RNA was extracted with Trizol reagent, and quality was checked on an Agilent 2100 Bioanalyzer.

Summary of the overall study and its limitations: Sample size was not statistically predetermined, and investigators were not blinded to group allocation. A 13 V-J signature model separated ophthalmopathy from stable hyperthyroidism, with about 90% sensitivity and 81.08% specificity in cross-validation and 80%/75% in testing. In validation, the model predicted progression to ophthalmopathy with approximately 71% sensitivity and 72.22% specificity, a median of about six months before onset. Blood samples also contained most of the expanded thyroid clonotypes (frequency above 0.001), which suggests that blood repertoires may reflect thyroid immune responses.

The sequence was collected from a woman in her thirties or forties with Graves' ophthalmopathy. The sample comprised blood. The chain is encoded by TRBV6-5 joined to TRBJ1-6; there is no confident call for the D gene. Read as DNA, the sequence is TGTGCCAGCACTCATAAAGGAGATTCACCCCTCCACTTT. It codes for CASTHKGDSPLHF.